This T cell receptor beta chain was captured in a study of beta chain features in type 1 diabetes. Study-wide context: Across all samples, 100 million to 130 million sorted cells were examined. Study-wide results and caveats: Significant though moderate, a shortening of TCRB CDR3s appeared in all four CD4+ subsets of Type 1 diabetes patients. The analysis here could not establish whether HLA type shapes TCRB rearrangement.

The authors reverse transcribed all of the isolated RNA, so sequencing captured expressed TCRB transcripts. Here immunoSEQ multiplex PCR was the method, and the copy in TCRdb shows in-frame clones only, minus some. The repertoire has 220,000 or so clones, around 68% of them found once; the top ten carry approximately 0.05%. Each sorted population was over 95% pure. This CDR3 spans 18 amino acids. The V and J ends lost 5 bases and 0 bases respectively, with 17 bases between them. CDR1 SEHNR and CDR2 FQNEAQ come from the germline V gene (reference sequence). Notes on this clone: What it recognizes is unknown.

The TCR was taken from a man aged 25-45 years in good health. Sequenced sample: naive CD4+ T cells from blood. The chain uses TRBV7-9 and TRBJ2-6; D tentatively fits TRBD1 or TRBD2 (5 bases each). Here the CDR3 DNA reads TGTGCCAGCAGCCCGGGGCCAGGGTCGATCTCTGGGGCCAACGTCCTGACTTTC. Translating it yields CASSPGPGSISGANVLTF.